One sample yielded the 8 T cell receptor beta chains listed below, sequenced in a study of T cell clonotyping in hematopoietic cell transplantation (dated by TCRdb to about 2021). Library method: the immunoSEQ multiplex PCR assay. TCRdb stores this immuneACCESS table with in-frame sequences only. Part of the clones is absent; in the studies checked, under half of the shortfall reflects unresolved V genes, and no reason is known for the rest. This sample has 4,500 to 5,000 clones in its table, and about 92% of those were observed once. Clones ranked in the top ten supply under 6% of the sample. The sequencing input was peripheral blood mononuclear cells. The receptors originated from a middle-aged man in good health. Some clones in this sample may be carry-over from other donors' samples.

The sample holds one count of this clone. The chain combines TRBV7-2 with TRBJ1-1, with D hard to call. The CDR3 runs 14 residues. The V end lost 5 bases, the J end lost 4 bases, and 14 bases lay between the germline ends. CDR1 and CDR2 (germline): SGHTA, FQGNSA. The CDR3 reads CASSLRHLITEAFF. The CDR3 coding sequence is TGTGCCAGCAGCCTCCGCCACCTGATCACTGAAGCTTTCTTT. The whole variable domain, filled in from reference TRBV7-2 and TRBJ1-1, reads GAGVSQSPSNKVTEKGKDVELRCDPISGHTALYWYRQSLGQGLEFLIYFQGNSAPDKSGLPSDRFSAERTGGSVSTLTIQRTQQEDSAVYLCASSLRHLITEAFFGQGTRLTVV.

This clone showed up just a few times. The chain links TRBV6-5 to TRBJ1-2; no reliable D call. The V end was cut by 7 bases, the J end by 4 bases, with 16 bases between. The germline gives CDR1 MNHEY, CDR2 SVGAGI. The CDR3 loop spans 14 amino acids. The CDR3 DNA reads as TGTGCCAGCAAGTTGTCCGAACGAGTCTATGGCTACACCTTC. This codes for CASKLSERVYGYTF.

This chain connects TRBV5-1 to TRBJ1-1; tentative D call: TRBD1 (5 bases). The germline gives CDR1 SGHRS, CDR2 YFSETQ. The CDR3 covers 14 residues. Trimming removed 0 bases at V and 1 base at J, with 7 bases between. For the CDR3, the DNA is TGCGCCAGCAGCTTGGACGGGGGGAACACTGAAGCTTTCTTT. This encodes CASSLDGGNTEAFF.

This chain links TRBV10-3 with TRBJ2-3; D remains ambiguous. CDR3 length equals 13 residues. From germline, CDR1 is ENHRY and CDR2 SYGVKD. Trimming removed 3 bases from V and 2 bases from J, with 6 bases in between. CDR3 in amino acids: CAISDGNTDTQYF. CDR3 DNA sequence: TGTGCCATCAGTGACGGCAACACAGATACGCAGTATTTT.

The CDR3 here is CASSPLGLAGGPGGELFF. The DNA for the CDR3 is TGTGCCAGCAGCCCGCTGGGACTAGCGGGGGGGCCCGGCGGGGAGCTGTTTTTT. V is TRBV7-3 and J is TRBJ2-2; 16 bases line up with TRBD2. V dropped 5 bases and J dropped 7; count of bases not matched to a gene: 10. The CDR3 consists of 18 residues. Germline CDR1 and CDR2: SGHTA and FQGTGA.

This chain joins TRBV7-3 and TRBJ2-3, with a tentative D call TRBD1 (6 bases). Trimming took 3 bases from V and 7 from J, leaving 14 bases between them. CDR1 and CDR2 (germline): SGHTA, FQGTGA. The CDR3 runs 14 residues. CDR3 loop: CASSLDRQPNTQYF. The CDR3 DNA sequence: TGTGCCAGCAGCTTGGACAGACAGCCAAATACGCAGTATTTT.

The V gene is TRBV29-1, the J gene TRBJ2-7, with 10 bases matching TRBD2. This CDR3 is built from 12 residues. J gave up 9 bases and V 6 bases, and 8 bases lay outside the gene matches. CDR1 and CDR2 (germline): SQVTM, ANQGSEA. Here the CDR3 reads CSVLEGLALQYF. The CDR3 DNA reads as TGCAGCGTCCTAGAGGGACTAGCGTTGCAGTACTTC.

Written as DNA, the CDR3 is TGCGCCAGCAGCCAAGAAGGGGAGGGAGGAGGGAATTCACCCCTCCACTTT. Encoded protein: CASSQEGEGGGNSPLHF. The rearrangement links TRBV4-3 to TRBJ1-6; maybe TRBD1 (5 bases). V lost 0 bases and J lost 7, with 16 bases in between. The CDR3 covers 17 residues. Per germline, CDR1 LGHNA and CDR2 YSLEER.